One and the same sample provided the 19 T cell receptor beta chains below, sequenced in a study of glioma-infiltrating T cells. Amplification of TCR alpha and beta CDR3 regions from RNA used iRepertoire nested multiplex PCR. TCRdb redid the calling of the multiplex PCR reads with MiXCR, one entry per CDR3 protein. The sample holds roughly 100,000 distinct CDR3 sequences, 35% to 45% seen once. Specimen: glioma tissue, nonneoplastic brain tissue, or PBMCs (not recorded which). All receptors come from a human donor with low-grade glioma or glioblastoma, undergoing nonglioma brain surgery, or in good health (not recorded which).

This clonotype was observed at least ten times. J is TRBJ2-1 and V is TRBV6-2 or TRBV6-3, with a tentative D call TRBD2 (6 bases). The V gene lost 2 bases and the J gene lost 9 bases, with 20 bases spanning the gap. Germline V gives CDR1 MNHEY, CDR2 SVGEGT. The CDR3 covers 16 residues. CDR3 amino acids: CASSYIVRERQGEQFF. The CDR3 region has the DNA TGTGCCAGCAGTTACATCGTCCGGGAGCGACAAGGTGAGCAGTTCTTC.

As regards this clonotype: A single base separates this from a much larger clone, so it may be a read error. The chain recombines TRBV2 with TRBJ2-1; D is uncertain. V was clipped by 8 bases and J by 0 bases, with 8 bases between them. The CDR3 loop spans 13 amino acids. The V gene's germline CDR1 is SNHLY and CDR2 FYNNEI. CDR3 in DNA: TGTGCCAGCGATTGGAGCTCCTACAATGAGCAGTTCTTC. It translates to CASDWSSYNEQFF.

This clonotype was detected many times. This rearrangement joins TRBV11-2 to TRBJ1-1, with 7 bases that match TRBD1. With 6 bases clipped from V and 0 bases from J, the junction kept 1 base outside the gene matches. The CDR3 contains 13 residues. Germline V gene data show CDR1 as SGHAT and CDR2 as FQNNGV. The CDR3 bases are TGTGCCAGCAGGGGACAGATGAACACTGAAGCTTTCTTT. This gives the protein CASRGQMNTEAFF.

Remarks on this clonotype: This likely comes from a read error, as the CDR3 has no conserved phenylalanine or tryptophan at its end. V gene TRBV27 combines with J gene TRBJ1-5; D gene uncertain. V was clipped by 6 bases and J by 2 bases, with 14 bases between them. The CDR3 loop spans 15 amino acids. Germline lookup yields CDR1 MNHEY and CDR2 SMNVEV (reference sequence). CDR3 in DNA: TGTGCCAGCAGAGGTCTTGGGTCTGGCAATCAGCCCCAGCATCTT. This encodes CASRGLGSGNQPQHL.

The chain has TRBV7-9 and TRBJ1-5; TRBD1 matches 10 bases. After removal of 7 bases from V and 5 bases from J, the junction contained 14 bases not matched to a gene. The CDR3 covers 17 residues. Germline V gene lookup returns CDR1 SEHNR and CDR2 FQNEAQ (reference sequence). The CDR3: CASTEEYGQGEDQPQHF. CDR3 nucleotide sequence: TGTGCCAGCACCGAGGAGTATGGACAGGGGGAGGATCAGCCCCAGCATTTT.

As to this clonotype: Here the CDR3 omits its conserved ending phenylalanine or tryptophan, so a read error is the likely source. The CDR3 spells CASSKNRGGYTL. In DNA form, the CDR3 reads TGTGCCAGCAGTAAGAACAGGGGTGGATACACCCTC. V gene TRBV6-1 combines with J gene TRBJ1-2; 7 bases are a match to TRBD1. Germline trimming cut 5 bases from V and 11 bases from J; bases unmatched to any gene: 8. The germline CDR1 and CDR2 sequences are MNHNS and SASEGT. This CDR3 is built from 12 residues.

On this clonotype itself: One end of the junction is discordant with germline, which a read error may explain. The CDR3 bases are TGTGCCGGCAGCGAAGCGATTCAGGGGGCGACTGAAGCTTTCTTT. Translation gives CAGSEAIQGATEAFF. The gene calls are TRBV2 and TRBJ1-1; 8 bases are shared with TRBD1. Germline CDR1 and CDR2: SNHLY and FYNNEI. This CDR3 comprises 15 residues.

As concerns this clonotype: A read error may produce the germline difference seen at one junction end. This chain links TRBV3-1 with TRBJ2-5; TRBD2 might be the D (6 bases). Looked up from germline, CDR1 is LGHDT and CDR2 is YNNKEL (reference sequence). The CDR3 spans 13 residues. CDR3 DNA sequence: TGTGCCAGCAGTGGGGACTTCAAGGAGACCAAGTACTTC. This translates into CASSGDFKETKYF.

This clonotype has a count of ten or more. V gene TRBV11-2 combines with J gene TRBJ1-5; D call uncertain. Germline assignment: CDR1 SGHAT and CDR2 FQNNGV. Trimming shortened V by 0 bases and J by 1 base, and 7 bases separated the two germline ends. This CDR3 is built from 15 residues. Here the CDR3 reads CASSLDPRSNQPQHF. CDR3 DNA sequence: TGTGCCAGCAGCTTAGATCCGAGGAGCAATCAGCCCCAGCATTTT.

This clonotype was seen once. A read error may produce the germline difference seen at one junction end. V and J are TRBV19 and TRBJ2-3; D might be TRBD1 or TRBD2, each matching 5 bases. Germline-derived CDR1 and CDR2 are LNHDA and SQIVND (reference sequence). This CDR3 region has 14 residues. Here the CDR3 DNA reads TGTGCAAGTACCCCTAGACAGTCTCCCGGGGAGCTGTATTTT. This codes for CASTPRQSPGELYF.

This clonotype has ten or more counts. This rearrangement joins TRBV6-5 to TRBJ2-1, with TRBD2 identical over 11 bases. There are 19 residues in the CDR3. V was pared by 0 bases and J by 1 base, with 8 bases of the junction left unmatched. The germline gives CDR1 MNHEY, CDR2 SVGAGI. Here the CDR3 reads CASSYSVAGGLWSYNEQFF. In DNA, the CDR3 is TGTGCCAGCAGTTACTCTGTAGCGGGGGGGCTGTGGTCCTACAATGAGCAGTTCTTC.

This clonotype was seen once. One junction end disagrees with the germline gene, perhaps due to a read error. The rearrangement links TRBV7-2 to TRBJ1-5, with D possibly matching TRBD1 (6 bases). Germline assignment: CDR1 SGHTA and CDR2 FQGNSA. This CDR3 is built from 16 residues. CDR3 coding DNA: TGTGCCAGCAGATTAGAGGGGACAAATAGCAATCAGCCCAAGCATTTT. Its protein is CASRLEGTNSNQPKHF.

This clonotype showed up many times. The chain is built from TRBV2 and TRBJ2-2, with D perhaps being TRBD1 or TRBD2 (5 bases each). The CDR3 is made up of 17 amino acids. The V end was cut by 8 bases, the J end by 0 bases, with 19 bases between. In germline, CDR1 is SNHLY, CDR2 FYNNEI. This CDR3 reads CASHLWDPATNTGELFF. CDR3 DNA sequence: TGTGCCAGCCACCTCTGGGACCCGGCGACGAACACCGGGGAGCTGTTTTTT.

Of note for this clonotype: The CDR3 end shows no conserved phenylalanine or tryptophan, and so a read error is likely. The genes are TRBV2 and TRBJ2-7; D is unresolved. CDR3 length: 12 amino acids. The V gene lost 4 bases and the J gene lost 4 bases, with 8 bases spanning the gap. The V gene's germline CDR1 is SNHLY and CDR2 FYNNEI. The CDR3 sequence: CASSGGHYEQYL. CDR3 DNA sequence: TGTGCCAGCAGTGGGGGTCATTACGAGCAGTACCTC.

The table lists this clonotype with many counts. The chain has TRBV6-4 and TRBJ2-1; D uncertain. The germline V and J ends were trimmed by 7 bases and 5 bases, with 9 bases remaining between them. The germline CDR1 and CDR2 sequences are MRHNA and SNTAGT. CDR3 size: 12 residues. The CDR3 nucleotides read TGTGCCAGCAAAGGGCGGAACAATGAGCAGTTCTTC. This gives the protein CASKGRNNEQFF.

There are many counts of this clonotype. This chain connects TRBV14 to TRBJ1-1; no firm D call. Per the germline V gene, CDR1 is SGHDN and CDR2 is FVKESK. The CDR3 consists of 20 residues. With 2 bases removed from V and 0 bases from J, the gap between germline ends came to 25 bases. DNA for the CDR3: TGTGCCAGCAGCCAAAAGAATGCAGGTCTCCTCCATATCATGAACACTGAAGCTTTCTTT. This gives the protein CASSQKNAGLLHIMNTEAFF.

This clonotype was seen ten or more times. The chain links TRBV28 to TRBJ2-5; the match to TRBD1 covers 8 bases. Germline-derived CDR1 and CDR2 are MDHEN and SYDVKM. The CDR3 covers 13 residues. V shed 6 bases and J 4 bases; nucleotides not matched to a gene: 4. The CDR3, as DNA: TGTGCCAGCAGGGACAGGGCAGCAGAGACCCAGTACTTC. Translated: CASRDRAAETQYF.

This clonotype was detected many times. The rearrangement links TRBV3-1 to TRBJ1-5, with D possibly TRBD1 on 6 matching bases. V was trimmed by 2 bases and J by 2 bases, leaving 7 bases between them. Germline CDR1 is LGHDT and CDR2 is YNNKEL (reference sequence). The CDR3 has 14 amino acids. DNA for the CDR3: TGTGCCAGCAGCCAACGACAGGGCAATCAGCCCCAGCATTTT. Translating it yields CASSQRQGNQPQHF. Full variable domain (missing parts from reference TRBV3-1 and TRBJ1-5): DTAVSQTPKYLVTQMGNDKSIKCEQNLGHDTMYWYKQDSKKFLKIMFSYNNKELIINETVPNRFSPKSPDKAHLNLHINSLELGDSAVYFCASSQRQGNQPQHFGDGTRLSIL.

The table lists this clonotype with many counts. In DNA form, the CDR3 reads TGTGCCAGCAGCTATCCGGTGGCGGGAGGTTCCACAGATACGCAGTATTTT. Translating gives CASSYPVAGGSTDTQYF. The genes are TRBV11-1 and TRBJ2-3; 8 nucleotides align to TRBD2. The CDR3 length is 17 residues. V was clipped by 4 bases and J by 2 bases; unmatched bases: 11. Germline values: CDR1 SGHAT, CDR2 FQDESV (reference sequence).